Below, 20 T cell receptor beta chains from the same sample are listed, as sequenced in a study of CD8+ T cells in alopecia areata. Extracted RNA was reverse transcribed, and the resulting cDNA served as sequencing template. The method was immunoSEQ multiplex PCR; TCRdb's version includes in-frame clones alone and lacks a portion of them. The data show 140,000 or so clones, 62% seen once. The sample comprised CD8+ T cells sorted from blood. These receptor sequences come from a human donor in good health.

The rearrangement joins TRBV4-2 to TRBJ2-7; 7 nucleotides line up with TRBD1. There are 15 residues in the CDR3. V dropped 0 bases and J dropped 0; count of bases not matched to a gene: 2. Germline V gives CDR1 LGHNA, CDR2 YNFKEQ. The CDR3 DNA follows: TGTGCCAGCAGCCAAGAGGGGGACAGCTCCTACGAGCAGTACTTC. Translated, it gives CASSQEGDSSYEQYF.

This sequence joins TRBV9 and TRBJ2-1, with 10 bases aligning to TRBD2. The V and J ends lost 5 bases and 5 bases, in that order; junction bases with no gene match: 4. The CDR3 length is 14 residues. The germline V gene has CDR1 SGDLS and CDR2 YYNGEE. The CDR3 DNA is TGTGCCAGCAGTCTAGCGGGAGATGACAATGAGCAGTTCTTC. Translated: CASSLAGDDNEQFF.

The chain is built from TRBV7-2 and TRBJ2-6; D not certain. The CDR3 runs 17 residues. The V end was cut by 4 bases, the J end by 1 base, with 14 bases between. From germline, CDR1 is SGHTA and CDR2 FQGNSA. CDR3 amino acids: CASSSRSPFSGANVLTF. In nucleotides, the CDR3 is TGTGCCAGCAGCTCCCGGTCCCCGTTTTCTGGGGCCAACGTCCTGACTTTC.

The gene calls are TRBV9 and TRBJ2-2; D gene unclear. The CDR3 sequence is 12 residues long. The germline V gene encodes CDR1 SGDLS and CDR2 YYNGEE. V shed 4 bases and J shed 0 bases, with 1 base lying between them. The CDR3 region is CASSTNTGELFF. CDR3 in DNA: TGTGCCAGCAGCACGAACACCGGGGAGCTGTTTTTT.

This chain links TRBV6-1 with TRBJ2-7; TRBD1 is a possible D gene (5 bases). Germline CDR1 MNHNS, CDR2 SASEGT. CDR3 size: 13 residues. V dropped 3 bases and J dropped 3 bases, with 9 bases sitting between them. In DNA form, the CDR3 reads TGTGCCAGCAGTGAGAGGACAAGCTACGAGCAGTACTTC. Encoded protein: CASSERTSYEQYF.

V is TRBV29-1 and J is TRBJ2-1; D is perhaps TRBD2 (5 bases). Deletions cut 6 bases from V and 5 bases from J, with 11 bases between. CDR1 and CDR2 (germline): SQVTM, ANQGSEA. The CDR3 is made up of 12 amino acids. The CDR3 here is CSVDRDDNEQFF. The CDR3 DNA is TGCAGCGTCGATCGGGATGACAATGAGCAGTTCTTC.

The chain joins TRBV7-9 to TRBJ1-1; D is undetermined. The V gene's germline CDR1 is SEHNR and CDR2 FQNEAQ (reference sequence). CDR3 length: 15 amino acids. Trimming pared 3 bases from V and 1 base from J, leaving 12 bases between. The CDR3 here is CASSLLPFANTEAFF. The CDR3 DNA follows: TGTGCCAGCAGCTTGCTTCCGTTTGCGAACACTGAAGCTTTCTTT.

CDR3 sequence (DNA): TGTGCCAGCAAGCCGGGGAGTAACACTGAAGCTTTCTTT. As protein: CASKPGSNTEAFF. The rearrangement uses TRBV27 and TRBJ1-1; D is undetermined. The V end lost 7 bases, the J end lost 2 bases, and 11 bases lay between the germline ends. The germline V gene has CDR1 MNHEY and CDR2 SMNVEV (reference sequence). The CDR3 covers 13 residues.

In this sample, this clone turned up a few times. The J gene is TRBJ1-5, the V gene TRBV10-3; TRBD1 matches 10 bases. After removal of 6 bases from V and 2 bases from J, the junction contained 4 bases not matched to a gene. The CDR3 is 15 residues long. Germline V gene sequence: CDR1 ENHRY, CDR2 SYGVKD. The CDR3 DNA follows: TGTGCCATCAGGGGGACAGGGGCAGGCAATCAGCCCCAGCATTTT. Its translation: CAIRGTGAGNQPQHF.

The CDR3 loop is CSVPGGQSLGAFF. The DNA of the CDR3 is TGCAGCGTTCCCGGGGGGCAGTCTCTAGGGGCTTTCTTT. V gene TRBV29-1 combines with J gene TRBJ1-1; perhaps TRBD1 as D (6 bases). Trimming pared 5 bases from V and 11 bases from J, leaving 21 bases between. The germline V gene has CDR1 SQVTM and CDR2 ANQGSEA. The CDR3 is 13 amino acids. Combining the CDR3 with reference TRBV29-1 and TRBJ1-1 gives the whole variable domain SAVISQKPSRDICQRGTSLTIQCQVDSQVTMMFWYRQQPGQSLTLIATANQGSEATYESGFVIDKFPISRPNLTFSTLTVSNMSPEDSSIYLCSVPGGQSLGAFFGQGTRLTVV.

This clone was observed a single time. The chain recombines TRBV29-1 with TRBJ1-2; D call uncertain. The CDR3 is 12 residues long. Germline V gene lookup returns CDR1 SQVTM and CDR2 ANQGSEA. Between the trimmed V and J ends, which lost 3 bases and 8 bases, there was a span of 13 bases. CDR3 sequence: CSVDEGLRGYTF. As DNA, the CDR3 is TGCAGCGTTGATGAGGGATTGCGGGGCTACACCTTC.

V is TRBV27 and J is TRBJ1-2; D is possibly TRBD1 (5 bases). Germline assignment: CDR1 MNHEY and CDR2 SMNVEV (reference sequence). The CDR3 totals 13 residues. Trimming cost V 4 bases and J 8 bases, with 14 bases left between them. DNA for the CDR3: TGTGCCAGCAGTTCCGACAGTCCCAACGGCTACACCTTC. This codes for CASSSDSPNGYTF.

V usage is TRBV15 and J usage is TRBJ2-5, with D perhaps TRBD1 (6 bases). The CDR3 loop spans 15 amino acids. V dropped 6 bases and J dropped 4 bases, with 18 bases sitting between them. Germline CDR1 reads LNHNV; CDR2 reads YYDKDF (reference sequence). The CDR3, as DNA: TGTGCCACCAGTCCTCCCCAGGGGATGAGAGAGACCCAGTACTTC. Its translation: CATSPPQGMRETQYF. Full variable domain (outside the CDR3, taken from reference TRBV15 and TRBJ2-5): DAMVIQNPRYQVTQFGKPVTLSCSQTLNHNVMYWYQQKSSQAPKLLFHYYDKDFNNEADTPDNFQSRRPNTSFCFLDIRSPGLGDTAMYLCATSPPQGMRETQYFGPGTRLLVL.

This chain joins TRBV30 and TRBJ1-4, with D perhaps matching TRBD1 (5 bases). The CDR3 loop spans 16 amino acids. Germline loops: CDR1 GTSNPN, CDR2 SVGIG (reference sequence). Trimming removed 5 bases from V and 9 bases from J, with 25 bases in between. This chain's CDR3 is CAWEPGLSDVGKKLFF. In DNA form, the CDR3 reads TGTGCCTGGGAACCGGGACTCTCAGATGTTGGCAAAAAACTGTTTTTT.

The chain uses TRBV29-1 and TRBJ2-1, with 7 bases aligning to TRBD1. CDR1 is SQVTM and CDR2 is ANQGSEA in the germline V gene. The length of the CDR3 is 12 residues. Germline trimming cut 5 bases from V and 5 bases from J; bases unmatched to any gene: 3. The CDR3 sequence: CSVTDRDNEQFF. CDR3 sequence (DNA): TGCAGCGTTACCGACAGGGACAATGAGCAGTTCTTC.

V gene TRBV4-1 combines with J gene TRBJ1-2; 9 bases align to TRBD1. Losses at the gene ends were 1 base for V and 7 bases for J; bases not matched to a gene: 10. The germline gives CDR1 MGHRA, CDR2 YSYEKL. The CDR3 consists of 16 residues. Here the CDR3 reads CASSQGRHSTGGGYTF. In DNA, the CDR3 is TGCGCCAGCAGCCAAGGTCGCCACTCGACAGGGGGTGGCTACACCTTC.

This clone was picked up a small number of times. The chain recombines TRBV2 with TRBJ1-1; D is undetermined. The CDR3 length is 14 residues. Germline V gene lookup returns CDR1 SNHLY and CDR2 FYNNEI. V was clipped by 2 bases and J by 4 bases, with 11 bases between them. This CDR3 is CASSESAGITEAFF. CDR3 DNA sequence: TGTGCCAGCAGTGAAAGTGCCGGGATCACTGAAGCTTTCTTT.

This sequence joins TRBV14 and TRBJ1-3, with no clear D. The CDR3 loop spans 15 amino acids. Germline V gene data show CDR1 as SGHDN and CDR2 as FVKESK. Trimming pared 1 base from V and 0 bases from J, leaving 7 bases between. CDR3 amino acids: CASSQGRTSGNTIYF. CDR3 nucleotide sequence: TGTGCCAGCAGCCAAGGTCGGACCTCTGGAAACACCATATATTTT. The variable domain in full, completed from reference TRBV14 and TRBJ1-3, reads EAGVTQFPSHSVIEKGQTVTLRCDPISGHDNLYWYRRVMGKEIKFLLHFVKESKQDESGMPNNRFLAERTGGTYSTLKVQPAELEDSGVYFCASSQGRTSGNTIYFGEGSWLTVV.

This clone has a handful of counts. The chain links TRBV9 to TRBJ2-7; 8 bases agree with TRBD1. V was pared by 7 bases and J by 5 bases, with 2 bases of the junction left unmatched. Germline assignment: CDR1 SGDLS and CDR2 YYNGEE. CDR3 length equals 11 residues. CDR3 nucleotide sequence: TGTGCCAGCGGGACAGGAGACGAGCAGTACTTC. It specifies CASGTGDEQYF.

The rearrangement uses TRBV29-1 and TRBJ2-1; maybe TRBD2 (6 bases). V shed 3 bases and J shed 3 bases, with 18 bases lying between them. Per the germline V gene, CDR1 is SQVTM and CDR2 is ANQGSEA. CDR3 length: 16 residues. CDR3 in DNA: TGCAGCGTTGAGATAAGGGCCGGGACTGTCTACAATGAGCAGTTCTTC. Protein product: CSVEIRAGTVYNEQFF.